This entry concerns a single T cell receptor beta chain. Its target is not known. This sample is drawn from a study of cytomegalovirus exposure and HLA in healthy donors. Turning to the study itself: Genotyping showed around four fifths of roughly 400 donors falling in the Caucasian-associated ancestry cluster. Study-wide points: CMV antigen specificity was confirmed in vitro for a few CMV-associated chains. Rare TCR sequences dominated, though some public TCRs recurred in many donors.

V lost 3 bases and J 4 bases, leaving 16 bases between the germline ends. Germline-derived CDR1 and CDR2 are LNHDA and SQIVND (reference sequence). The CDR3 is 16 amino acids. Primers for the PCR totalled 60 Vbeta and 13 Jbeta. Original processing methods: Per a later analysis, the number of unique TCR beta chains was 75 million to 90 million, of which around 9.9 million were shared. TCRdb keeps only in-frame clones here, not all; method: immunoSEQ multiplex PCR. For V, J and clone size, that table is used; D and trimming come from the DNA. The sample lists some 140,000 clones; about three quarters were seen once.

This receptor was identified in a male donor in good health and CMV-seropositive. V usage is TRBV19 and J usage is TRBJ1-5; D possibly corresponds to TRBD1 (5 bases). The source material was PBMCs. CDR3 sequence (DNA): TGTGCCAGTAGTATTGACAGCCTCACCAAAAATCAGCCCCAGCATTTT. This sequence encodes CASSIDSLTKNQPQHF.